Listed below are T cell receptor beta chains from one sample, sequenced in a study of shared clonotypes between healthy human individuals. Using immunoSEQ multiplex PCR, the repertoire was profiled, and TCRdb retains in-frame clones only, with some absent. The sample consists of over a million clones, approximately 97% of them appearing once. The source material was naive CD4+ T cells sorted from blood. These receptors were collected from a man in his thirties or forties in good health. The CDR3 runs from the conserved cysteine through the conserved F or W. A D gene is named only where the DNA matches it firmly. A row's size may be missing; if present it is once, few, many or a size class.

v_call: TRBV15
j_call: TRBJ2-1
clone_size: -
d_call: TRBD2
cdr3_nt: TGTGCCACCAGCAGAGGGGAGCGGGAGTCCTACAATGAGCAGTTCTTC
cdr3_aa: CATSRGERESYNEQFF

v_call: TRBV6-6
j_call: TRBJ2-2
clone_size: -
d_call: -
cdr3_nt: TGTGCCAGCACCGGACAGACCACCGGGGAGCTGTTTTTT
cdr3_aa: CASTGQTTGELFF

v_call: TRBV6-1
j_call: TRBJ2-3
clone_size: once
d_call: TRBD2
cdr3_nt: TGTGCCAGCAGTGAAAGAAGCGGGATTAGCACAGATACGCAGTATTTT
cdr3_aa: CASSERSGISTDTQYF

v_call: TRBV28
j_call: TRBJ2-7
clone_size: once
d_call: -
cdr3_nt: TGTGCCAGCAGTTCCCGCTACGAGCAGTACTTC
cdr3_aa: CASSSRYEQYF

v_call: TRBV6-1
j_call: TRBJ2-1
clone_size: -
d_call: -
cdr3_nt: TGTGCCAGCAGGTCAGGGGCAGGGAGGAATGAGCAGTTCTTC
cdr3_aa: CASRSGAGRNEQFF

v_call: TRBV2
j_call: TRBJ2-2
clone_size: -
d_call: -
cdr3_nt: TGTGCCAGTAGAAACACCGGGGAGCTGTTTTTT
cdr3_aa: CASRNTGELFF

v_call: TRBV5-1
j_call: TRBJ1-5
clone_size: -
d_call: -
cdr3_nt: TGCGCCAGCAGCGAGCGGGCGGGTACTAATCAGCCCCAGCATTTT
cdr3_aa: CASSERAGTNQPQHF

v_call: TRBV5-1
j_call: TRBJ2-1
clone_size: -
d_call: TRBD2
cdr3_nt: TGCGCCAGCAGCCCCAGACGGCTAGCGGAGGACAATGAGCAGTTCTTC
cdr3_aa: CASSPRRLAEDNEQFF

v_call: TRBV7-7
j_call: TRBJ2-2
clone_size: -
d_call: TRBD2
cdr3_nt: TGTGCCAGCAGCCTAGCGGGAGTCGGCACCGGGGAGCTGTTTTTT
cdr3_aa: CASSLAGVGTGELFF

v_call: TRBV11-3
j_call: TRBJ2-1
clone_size: -
d_call: TRBD2
cdr3_nt: TGTGCCAGCAGCTTAGAGGGAGGGGTTGAGCAGTTCTTC
cdr3_aa: CASSLEGGVEQFF

v_call: TRBV18
j_call: TRBJ2-7
clone_size: -
d_call: TRBD2
cdr3_nt: TGTGCCAGCTCACCCTCGGCTAGCGGCCTCTACGAGCAGTACTTC
cdr3_aa: CASSPSASGLYEQYF

v_call: TRBV5-6
j_call: TRBJ2-7
clone_size: -
d_call: -
cdr3_nt: TGTGCCAGCAGACGGGGGGCACACTCCTACGAGCAGTACTTC
cdr3_aa: CASRRGAHSYEQYF

v_call: TRBV21-1
j_call: TRBJ1-1
clone_size: -
d_call: -
cdr3_nt: TGTGCCAGCGAGAACAGGGGGAAGACTGAAGCTTTCTTT
cdr3_aa: CASENRGKTEAFF

v_call: TRBV6-6
j_call: TRBJ2-1
clone_size: -
d_call: -
cdr3_nt: TGTGCCAGCAGTCGAGGACTGTACAATGAGCAGTTCTTC
cdr3_aa: CASSRGLYNEQFF

v_call: TRBV28
j_call: TRBJ2-5
clone_size: -
d_call: TRBD1
cdr3_nt: TGTGCCAGTCAAACCGGGACAGGGCGGCAAGAGACCCAGTACTTC
cdr3_aa: CASQTGTGRQETQYF

v_call: TRBV5-1
j_call: TRBJ2-1
clone_size: -
d_call: -
cdr3_nt: TGCGCCAGCAGCTCTCAGGGGCGAAGTGAGCAGTTCTTC
cdr3_aa: CASSSQGRSEQFF

v_call: TRBV10-1
j_call: TRBJ2-3
clone_size: -
d_call: -
cdr3_nt: TGCGCCAGCAGTGAATCCCGGACTCCCTCGGGGGCAGATACGCAGTATTTT
cdr3_aa: CASSESRTPSGADTQYF

v_call: TRBV9
j_call: TRBJ2-5
clone_size: -
d_call: -
cdr3_nt: TGTGCCAGCAGCGTATTCTGGGACCGCCAAGAGACCCAGTACTTC
cdr3_aa: CASSVFWDRQETQYF

v_call: TRBV7-2
j_call: TRBJ2-7
clone_size: -
d_call: -
cdr3_nt: TGTGCCAGCAGCCCCAAGGCTCTCCTTAACGAGCAGTACTTC
cdr3_aa: CASSPKALLNEQYF

v_call: TRBV11-2
j_call: TRBJ2-1
clone_size: -
d_call: TRBD2
cdr3_nt: TGTGCCAGCAGCAGGACTAGCGGGAGTATACTCAATGAGCAGTTCTTC
cdr3_aa: CASSRTSGSILNEQFF

v_call: TRBV14
j_call: TRBJ2-7
clone_size: -
d_call: -
cdr3_nt: TGTGCCAGCAGCTTGAGAAGGGCCTACGAGCAGTACTTC
cdr3_aa: CASSLRRAYEQYF

v_call: TRBV7-2
j_call: TRBJ2-7
clone_size: -
d_call: TRBD1
cdr3_nt: TGTGCCAGCACCGGGAAAGGGGACAGGGGCTACGAGCAGTACTTC
cdr3_aa: CASTGKGDRGYEQYF

v_call: TRBV5-4
j_call: TRBJ2-3
clone_size: once
d_call: -
cdr3_nt: TGTGCCAGCAGCTTTTCTAGCACAGATACGCAGTATTTT
cdr3_aa: CASSFSSTDTQYF

v_call: TRBV30
j_call: TRBJ2-7
clone_size: -
d_call: TRBD2
cdr3_nt: TGTGCCTGGAGTGTTAGTAGCGGGAGAGGGGAGCAGTACTTC
cdr3_aa: CAWSVSSGRGEQYF

v_call: TRBV5-1
j_call: TRBJ2-7
clone_size: -
d_call: -
cdr3_nt: TGCGCCAGCAGCCGACTTGGTTTGCGCGAGCAGTACTTC
cdr3_aa: CASSRLGLREQYF

v_call: TRBV5-3
j_call: TRBJ1-5
clone_size: once
d_call: -
cdr3_nt: TGTGCCAGAGATGAGGGGAAGGAGCCCCAGCATTTT
cdr3_aa: CARDEGKEPQHF

v_call: TRBV11-2
j_call: TRBJ1-1
clone_size: -
d_call: -
cdr3_nt: TGTGCCAGCAGCCAGGGTGCCCTCACTGAAGCTTTCTTT
cdr3_aa: CASSQGALTEAFF

v_call: TRBV28
j_call: TRBJ2-1
clone_size: -
d_call: TRBD1
cdr3_nt: TGTGCCAGCAGTGACAGGGGGGCGGTGAATGAGCAGTTCTTC
cdr3_aa: CASSDRGAVNEQFF

v_call: TRBV29-1
j_call: TRBJ2-7
clone_size: once
d_call: -
cdr3_nt: TGCAGCGTTGAAGGGGGTTTTCGGGGCGAGCAGTACTTC
cdr3_aa: CSVEGGFRGEQYF

v_call: TRBV5-1
j_call: TRBJ2-7
clone_size: -
d_call: -
cdr3_nt: TGCGCCAGCAGCTTGGAGGCGGAATCCCCCTACGAGCAGTACTTC
cdr3_aa: CASSLEAESPYEQYF

v_call: TRBV9
j_call: TRBJ2-1
clone_size: -
d_call: -
cdr3_nt: TGTGCCAGCAGCGCCTACACCGACAATGAGCAGTTCTTC
cdr3_aa: CASSAYTDNEQFF

v_call: TRBV7-8
j_call: TRBJ2-1
clone_size: -
d_call: -
cdr3_nt: TGTGCCAGCAGCGGTAGCGTCCCGAGCTCCTACAATGAGCAGTTCTTC
cdr3_aa: CASSGSVPSSYNEQFF

v_call: TRBV7-2
j_call: TRBJ1-1
clone_size: -
d_call: -
cdr3_nt: TGTGCCAGCAGCCTGAGTGCCAGAGGCACTGAAGCTTTCTTT
cdr3_aa: CASSLSARGTEAFF

v_call: TRBV20-1
j_call: TRBJ1-1
clone_size: once
d_call: -
cdr3_nt: TGCAGTGCTAGAAATAGCGTTATCGCTTTCTTT
cdr3_aa: CSARNSVIAFF

v_call: TRBV5-1
j_call: TRBJ1-4
clone_size: -
d_call: -
cdr3_nt: TGCGCCAGCAGTTCGGTCGGGACATATGATAATGAAAAACTGTTTTTT
cdr3_aa: CASSSVGTYDNEKLFF

v_call: TRBV7-9
j_call: TRBJ2-2
clone_size: -
d_call: -
cdr3_nt: TGTGCCAGCAGCCGATCCCCGGGAGTAGGGACCGGGGAGCTGTTTTTT
cdr3_aa: CASSRSPGVGTGELFF

v_call: TRBV6-1
j_call: TRBJ1-2
clone_size: -
d_call: -
cdr3_nt: TGTGCCAGCAGTGTTCTCCGTGTGGCTGGCTACACCTTC
cdr3_aa: CASSVLRVAGYTF

v_call: TRBV19
j_call: TRBJ2-1
clone_size: -
d_call: -
cdr3_nt: TGTGCCACCACAAGCCGCGGGACAGCCCTAATTCCTTACAATGAGCAGTTCTTC
cdr3_aa: CATTSRGTALIPYNEQFF

v_call: TRBV18
j_call: TRBJ2-3
clone_size: -
d_call: -
cdr3_nt: TGTGCCAGCTCACGCACTGGCGGGAATAAGCAAACAGATACGCAGTATTTT
cdr3_aa: CASSRTGGNKQTDTQYF

v_call: TRBV5-4
j_call: TRBJ2-7
clone_size: -
d_call: TRBD2
cdr3_nt: TGTGCCAGCAGCTTGGGAGGACTAGCGGGACCCGAGCAGTACTTC
cdr3_aa: CASSLGGLAGPEQYF

v_call: TRBV7-3
j_call: TRBJ2-1
clone_size: -
d_call: TRBD2
cdr3_nt: TGTGCCAGCAGCTCTGGACTAGTCGGCGAGCAGTTCTTC
cdr3_aa: CASSSGLVGEQFF

v_call: TRBV27
j_call: TRBJ2-7
clone_size: -
d_call: -
cdr3_nt: TGTGCCAGCAGGGGACTCGCGTCCAACGAGCAGTACTTC
cdr3_aa: CASRGLASNEQYF

v_call: TRBV18
j_call: TRBJ2-3
clone_size: -
d_call: -
cdr3_nt: TGTGCCAGCTCACAGAGTACATCAGATACGCAGTATTTT
cdr3_aa: CASSQSTSDTQYF

v_call: TRBV6-6
j_call: TRBJ2-2
clone_size: -
d_call: TRBD1
cdr3_nt: TGTGCCAGCAGTTACTCCGGGACAGGGCACACCGGGGAGCTGTTTTTT
cdr3_aa: CASSYSGTGHTGELFF

v_call: TRBV7-8
j_call: TRBJ1-5
clone_size: -
d_call: -
cdr3_nt: TGTGCCAGCAGCTTAGTTTCGACAGAAAATCAGCCCCAGCATTTT
cdr3_aa: CASSLVSTENQPQHF

v_call: TRBV18
j_call: TRBJ2-7
clone_size: -
d_call: -
cdr3_nt: TGTGCCAGCTCACCTTATCAGGGAGAGGGCTACGAGCAGTACTTC
cdr3_aa: CASSPYQGEGYEQYF

v_call: TRBV28
j_call: TRBJ2-7
clone_size: -
d_call: -
cdr3_nt: TGTGCCAGCAGTCCCCGAGCCTACGAGCAGTACTTC
cdr3_aa: CASSPRAYEQYF

v_call: TRBV12-5
j_call: TRBJ2-1
clone_size: -
d_call: TRBD2
cdr3_nt: TGTGCTAGTGCTCAGAGGTCATTTCTACCGGGACTAGATAGCTCCTACAATGAGCAGTTCTTC
cdr3_aa: CASAQRSFLPGLDSSYNEQFF

v_call: TRBV11-1
j_call: TRBJ2-2
clone_size: -
d_call: -
cdr3_nt: TGTGCCAGCAGCCCCCCCCTTATCCGGGTGCGGGGCGGGGAGCTGTTTTTT
cdr3_aa: CASSPPLIRVRGGELFF

v_call: TRBV6-1
j_call: TRBJ1-5
clone_size: few
d_call: -
cdr3_nt: TGTGCCAGCAGTGAAATCCCCGGTCAGCCCCAGCATTTT
cdr3_aa: CASSEIPGQPQHF

v_call: TRBV5-4
j_call: TRBJ2-7
clone_size: -
d_call: -
cdr3_nt: TGTGCCACTCACCAGGTTAACAGCGGCGAGCAGTACTTC
cdr3_aa: CATHQVNSGEQYF

v_call: TRBV11-2
j_call: TRBJ2-7
clone_size: -
d_call: -
cdr3_nt: TGTGCCAGCAGCAACCGACAGGGAGGCTCCTACGAGCAGTACTTC
cdr3_aa: CASSNRQGGSYEQYF

v_call: TRBV7-9
j_call: TRBJ2-5
clone_size: -
d_call: TRBD1
cdr3_nt: TGTGCCAGCAGCTTGAGGGGGCTAGAGACCCAGTACTTC
cdr3_aa: CASSLRGLETQYF

v_call: TRBV10-3
j_call: TRBJ2-7
clone_size: -
d_call: -
cdr3_nt: TGTGCCATCAGCCTACAGGAGTCCTACGAGCAGTACTTC
cdr3_aa: CAISLQESYEQYF

v_call: TRBV13
j_call: TRBJ2-5
clone_size: -
d_call: TRBD2
cdr3_nt: TGTGCCAGCAGCTTACGGACTAGCGCAAGGGGAGAGACCCAGTACTTC
cdr3_aa: CASSLRTSARGETQYF

v_call: TRBV28
j_call: TRBJ2-7
clone_size: -
d_call: TRBD1
cdr3_nt: TGTGCCAGCAGTTACCCCCCCGGACAGGGGGGGGACGAGCAGTACTTC
cdr3_aa: CASSYPPGQGGDEQYF

v_call: TRBV5-1
j_call: TRBJ1-2
clone_size: -
d_call: -
cdr3_nt: TGCGCCAGCAGCTTGGACGCGACAGCCATGTTCTATGGCTACACCTTC
cdr3_aa: CASSLDATAMFYGYTF

v_call: TRBV2
j_call: TRBJ2-7
clone_size: -
d_call: -
cdr3_nt: TGTGCCAGCAACAAGGGTGGGAGTCTGAACGAGCAGTACTTC
cdr3_aa: CASNKGGSLNEQYF

v_call: TRBV29-1
j_call: TRBJ2-3
clone_size: -
d_call: -
cdr3_nt: TGCAGCGGTGGGGGGGCCCTTGGTACGCAGTATTTT
cdr3_aa: CSGGGALGTQYF

v_call: TRBV5-1
j_call: TRBJ1-1
clone_size: -
d_call: -
cdr3_nt: TGCGCCAGCAGCTTCCCGGGTATCACTGAAGCTTTCTTT
cdr3_aa: CASSFPGITEAFF